A selection of T cell receptor beta chains follows, all from one sample in a study of identical twins. TCRdb re-called the 5' RACE reads with MiXCR, one entry per CDR3 protein. The sample includes around 650,000 distinct CDR3 sequences, less than 9% seen only once; the top ten take roughly 1.6%. These data were likewise used in another study, on yellow fever vaccine responses in identical twins.

The sequencing input was PBMCs. The receptor set was obtained from a woman between 18 and 30 years old in good health. The CDR3 runs from the conserved cysteine through the conserved F or W. A D gene is named only where the DNA matches it firmly. A clone size is listed for some rows: how often the clone was seen (once, few, many), or a class if it is expanded.

j_call,d_call,v_call,clone_size,cdr3_aa,cdr3_nt
TRBJ2-5,.,TRBV5-6,few,CASSLTTGTVRETQYF,TGTGCCAGCAGCTTGACCACCGGGACGGTTAGAGAGACCCAGTACTTC
TRBJ2-7,TRBD1,TRBV6-1,.,CASSDGQGSYEQYF,TGTGCCAGCAGTGACGGACAGGGTTCTTACGAGCAGTACTTC
TRBJ2-7,.,TRBV6-5,many,CASSSLGSSYEQYF,TGTGCCAGCAGTTCCTTAGGTTCCTCCTACGAGCAGTACTTC
TRBJ2-7,TRBD1,TRBV13,few,CASSPAGQGAYEQYF,TGTGCCAGCAGCCCGGCGGGACAGGGGGCCTACGAGCAGTACTTC
TRBJ2-3,TRBD2,TRBV2,.,CASRLAGVSTDTQYF,TGTGCCAGCAGACTAGCGGGGGTGAGCACAGATACGCAGTATTTT
TRBJ2-2,TRBD1,TRBV3-1,few,CATSQGDREAGELFF,TGTGCCACCAGCCAAGGGGACAGAGAGGCCGGGGAGCTGTTTTTT
TRBJ2-6,.,TRBV6-2/TRBV6-3,.,CASSYSFRSGANVLTF,TGTGCCAGCAGTTACTCATTTCGCTCTGGGGCCAACGTCCTGACTTTC
TRBJ2-5,.,TRBV5-1,many,CASSTGSPGTQYF,TGCGCCAGCAGCACCGGGAGTCCGGGGACCCAGTACTTC
TRBJ2-2,.,TRBV15,.,CATSREGVGELFF,TGTGCCACCAGCAGGGAGGGGGTCGGGGAGCTGTTTTTT
TRBJ2-7,TRBD2,TRBV3-1,many,CASSQRWRLAGSSYEQYF,TGTGCCAGCAGCCAACGCTGGCGACTAGCTGGGAGCTCCTACGAGCAGTACTTC
TRBJ2-3,TRBD2,TRBV5-8,many,CASSWRGDTQYF,TGTGCCAGCAGCTGGCGGGGGGATACGCAGTATTTT
TRBJ2-3,.,TRBV20-1,many,CSACIRDLNTDTQYF,TGCAGTGCTTGCATCCGGGACTTGAACACAGATACGCAGTATTTT
TRBJ1-5,.,TRBV28,few,CASSPATQPQHF,TGTGCCAGCAGTCCCGCAACTCAGCCCCAGCATTTT
TRBJ2-5,TRBD1,TRBV7-8,few,CASSPLGSLDRRNKETQYF,TGTGCCAGCAGCCCACTAGGGTCCCTGGACAGGAGAAACAAAGAGACCCAGTACTTC
TRBJ1-1,.,TRBV12-3/TRBV12-4,many,CASSFLGASATEAFF,TGTGCCAGCAGTTTTCTGGGGGCCTCGGCCACTGAAGCTTTCTTT
TRBJ2-3,.,TRBV7-9,many,CASSKLSVQGDTQYF,TGTGCCAGCAGCAAATTATCCGTCCAAGGGGATACGCAGTATTTT
TRBJ2-5,.,TRBV20-1,many,CSASFGSLETQYF,TGCAGTGCTAGTTTCGGCAGTCTGGAGACCCAGTACTTC
TRBJ1-4,.,TRBV29-1,many,CSARLAPNYEKLFF,TGCAGCGCGAGACTCGCTCCTAATTACGAAAAACTGTTTTTT
TRBJ2-1,.,TRBV5-1,many,CASSFAGGSLGEQFF,TGCGCCAGCAGCTTTGCCGGGGGAAGTTTAGGTGAGCAGTTCTTC
TRBJ2-3,.,TRBV5-1,many,CASSSGTQTTDTQYF,TGCGCCAGCAGCTCCGGGACGCAAACCACAGATACGCAGTATTTT
TRBJ2-7,TRBD1,TRBV15,.,CATSRGVSGGRWEQYF,TGTGCCACCAGCAGAGGGGTATCAGGGGGACGATGGGAGCAGTACTTC
TRBJ2-7,.,TRBV29-1,once,CSVEARGTGLQKNEQYF,TGCAGCGTTGAAGCCCGCGGCACAGGACTCCAAAAGAACGAGCAGTACTTC
TRBJ2-5,TRBD1,TRBV20-1,.,CSARGPAPGQGGETQYF,TGCAGTGCTAGGGGCCCCGCTCCAGGACAGGGGGGAGAGACCCAGTACTTC
TRBJ2-5,TRBD2,TRBV20-1,few,CSARPRGLGETQYF,TGCAGTGCTAGACCCAGGGGACTAGGGGAGACCCAGTACTTC
TRBJ2-5,.,TRBV29-1,few,CSVGVRGIQETQYF,TGCAGCGTTGGGGTCAGGGGAATCCAAGAGACCCAGTACTTC
TRBJ2-1,.,TRBV6-2/TRBV6-3,many,CASSGRELLSSSYNEQFF,TGTGCCAGCAGTGGCAGGGAATTGTTAAGTAGCTCCTACAATGAGCAGTTCTTC
TRBJ2-1,.,TRBV20-1,many,CSARTGANEQFF,TGCAGTGCCAGGACGGGAGCTAATGAGCAGTTCTTC
TRBJ2-1,TRBD1,TRBV3-1,.,CASSPKRARQGSYNEQFF,TGTGCCAGCAGCCCTAAGCGCGCTAGACAGGGCTCCTACAATGAGCAGTTCTTC